The entry below gives a single T cell receptor beta chain sequence along with its context. The antigen remains undetermined. The data stem from a study of shared clonotypes between healthy human individuals. Here immunoSEQ multiplex PCR was the method, and the copy in TCRdb shows in-frame clones only, minus some. The table has about 1.1 million clones, 70% to 85% seen once. Study-wide points: Relative to their counterparts shared across all four donors, non-shared clonotypes exhibited diminished generation probabilities. Estimated richness was generally greater in naive than memory subsets.

The sequencing sample was made of memory CD4+ T cells from PBMCs. Subset indicated: CD45RA-negative fraction. The receptor was derived from a young man in good health. Some clones in this sample may be carry-over from other donors' samples.

The CDR3 DNA reads TGTGCCAGCAGTGGAGCGACTGACTCCACAGATACGCAGTATTTT. Translation gives CASSGATDSTDTQYF. V gene TRBV2 combines with J gene TRBJ2-3; no clear D gene. Germline CDR1 SNHLY, CDR2 FYNNEI. This CDR3 has 15 amino acids. The V end was cut by 4 bases, the J end by 2 bases, with 13 bases between.